This T cell receptor beta chain stems from a study of cytomegalovirus exposure and HLA in healthy donors. This CDR3 has 14 amino acids. The V end was cut by 7 bases, the J end by 0 bases, with 11 bases between. Looked up from germline, CDR1 is MNHEY and CDR2 is SMNVEV (reference sequence). Primers for the PCR totalled 60 Vbeta and 13 Jbeta. Assay: immunoSEQ multiplex PCR; the TCRdb copy retains only in-frame clones and omits some. Of some 140,000 clones detected, roughly three quarters appear once; the ten largest clones hold around 7.2%. The source material was PBMCs. The V and J genes are TRBV27 and TRBJ2-3, with D tentatively TRBD1 (6 bases). This receptor was identified in a man aged 25 to 40 in good health and CMV-seropositive. As DNA, the CDR3 is TGTGCCAGCACCCTCAGGGGTAGCACAGATACGCAGTATTTT. As protein: CASTLRGSTDTQYF.